Each of the 13 T cell receptor beta chains below was sequenced from the same sample in a study of blood T cell repertoires in COVID-19. Assay: immunoSEQ multiplex PCR; the TCRdb copy retains only in-frame clones and omits some. The sample carries some 130,000 clones, around 83% recorded once. The sample was PBMCs or T cells enriched from blood (not recorded which). The receptors were gathered from a man aged 25-45 years who had recovered from COVID-19.

As for this clone: Other DNA sequences of this sample code for an identical CDR3. V gene TRBV15 combines with J gene TRBJ2-5; no clear D gene. The CDR3 loop spans 14 amino acids. Trimming took 0 bases from V and 2 from J, leaving 7 bases between them. Germline assignment: CDR1 LNHNV and CDR2 YYDKDF (reference sequence). The CDR3 DNA is TGTGCCACCAGCAGAGATACCGGGCAAGAGACCCAGTACTTC. Translation: CATSRDTGQETQYF.

V usage is TRBV19 and J usage is TRBJ2-1; 9 bases are shared with TRBD2. The V segment lost 8 bases and the J segment 7 bases; nucleotides outside the gene matches: 12. Germline-derived CDR1 and CDR2 are LNHDA and SQIVND (reference sequence). This CDR3 contains 15 residues. The CDR3 protein is CASWGGRGTANEQFF. CDR3 nucleotides: TGTGCCAGTTGGGGCGGGAGGGGGACCGCAAATGAGCAGTTCTTC.

The genes are TRBV4-2 and TRBJ2-6; TRBD2 matches 9 bases. CDR3 length: 18 residues. Germline CDR1 and CDR2: LGHNA and YNFKEQ. Losses at the gene ends were 0 bases for V and 5 bases for J; bases not matched to a gene: 8. For the CDR3, the DNA is TGTGCCAGCAGCCAAGATATGGCGGGAGGGAACTGGGCCAACGTCCTGACTTTC. This sequence encodes CASSQDMAGGNWANVLTF.

V gene TRBV3-1 (or the pseudogene TRBV3-2) combines with J gene TRBJ2-7; 7 nucleotides match TRBD2. The CDR3 sequence is 16 residues long. The V gene's germline CDR1 is LGHDT and CDR2 YNNKEL (reference sequence). V shed 0 bases and J 2 bases; nucleotides not matched to a gene: 7. Here the CDR3 DNA reads TGTGCCAGCAGCCAAGATCCCCCTAGCGGCACCTACGAGCAGTACTTC. Amino acid sequence: CASSQDPPSGTYEQYF.

The rearrangement joins TRBV2 to TRBJ2-3, with D perhaps TRBD1 (5 bases). V lost 4 bases to trimming and J lost 0 bases, with 11 bases between them. The CDR3 is made up of 15 amino acids. CDR1 is SNHLY, CDR2 FYNNEI, per germline. CDR3 amino acids: CASSGGQPSTDTQYF. The DNA of the CDR3 is TGTGCCAGCAGTGGGGGCCAACCTAGCACAGATACGCAGTATTTT.

Written as DNA, the CDR3 is TGTGCCAGCAGCCAAGTGCTAGCGGGGGGGACGGGTCCAGATACGCAGTATTTT. The encoded protein is CASSQVLAGGTGPDTQYF. The V call is TRBV4-2, the J call TRBJ2-3, with TRBD2 matching 12 bases. The CDR3 sequence is 18 residues long. Germline V gene data show CDR1 as LGHNA and CDR2 as YNFKEQ. Trimming took 1 base from V and 4 from J; bases not matched to a gene: 9.

The sample holds a few counts of this clone. The gene calls are TRBV19 and TRBJ2-1; 10 nucleotides match TRBD2. This CDR3 spans 15 amino acids. The J segment lost 7 bases and the V segment lost 3 bases, leaving 6 bases of the junction unmatched. Germline loops: CDR1 LNHDA, CDR2 SQIVND (reference sequence). The CDR3 here is CASSISAGGPNEQFF. In DNA, the CDR3 is TGTGCCAGTAGTATTTCAGCGGGAGGGCCAAATGAGCAGTTCTTC.

This chain connects TRBV6-6 to TRBJ1-5, with D perhaps TRBD1 (6 bases). V was clipped by 4 bases and J by 1 base, with 11 bases between them. This CDR3 is 15 amino acids long. Germline V gives CDR1 MNHNY, CDR2 SVGAGI (reference sequence). The CDR3 is CASSSQGSSNQPQHF. The CDR3 DNA reads as TGTGCCAGCAGTTCACAGGGTTCCAGCAATCAGCCCCAGCATTTT.

The chain links TRBV28 to TRBJ1-1; no clear D. The V gene's germline CDR1 is MDHEN and CDR2 SYDVKM. The CDR3 totals 14 residues. Trimming took off 1 base at V and 4 bases at J, with 10 bases between the two ends. This chain's CDR3 is CASSLLRVSTEAFF. The CDR3 DNA is TGTGCCAGCAGTTTATTGCGTGTATCCACTGAAGCTTTCTTT.

The chain joins TRBV3-1 (or the pseudogene TRBV3-2) to TRBJ1-3, with D perhaps matching TRBD1 (6 bases). Trimming pared 1 base from V and 8 bases from J, leaving 15 bases between. This CDR3 region has 15 residues. The germline gives CDR1 LGHDT, CDR2 YNNKEL (reference sequence). CDR3 region: CASSQVVQGRDTIYF. DNA of the CDR3: TGTGCCAGCAGCCAAGTAGTACAGGGTAGGGACACCATATATTTT.

The rearrangement joins TRBV3-1 (or the pseudogene TRBV3-2) to TRBJ1-3; D call uncertain. CDR1 is LGHDT, CDR2 YNNKEL, per germline (reference sequence). This CDR3 is built from 15 residues. The V and J ends lost 0 bases and 0 bases respectively, with 6 bases between them. CDR3 amino acids: CASSQDSGSGNTIYF. CDR3 DNA sequence: TGTGCCAGCAGCCAAGATTCAGGCTCTGGAAACACCATATATTTT.

DNA of the CDR3: TGTGCCAGCAGTGAACAAGATCCCGAACTAGCGGGAGGGCCCTGGGAGACCCAGTACTTC. Its translation is CASSEQDPELAGGPWETQYF. The chain combines TRBV6-1 with TRBJ2-5, with 13 bases matching TRBD2. CDR1 is MNHNS and CDR2 is SASEGT in the germline V gene. Trimming cost V 2 bases and J 5 bases; bases outside gene matches: 17. This CDR3 contains 20 residues.

This clone was observed a few times. This chain uses TRBV5-8 with TRBJ1-6; D might be TRBD1 (6 bases). Germline lookup yields CDR1 SGHTS and CDR2 YDEGEE. Between the trimmed V and J ends, which lost 1 base and 10 bases, there was a span of 12 bases. The CDR3 extends over 14 amino acids. This CDR3 reads CASSLRGDISPLHF. The DNA for the CDR3 is TGTGCCAGCAGCTTGAGAGGGGACATATCACCCCTCCACTTT.